Following are 15 T cell receptor beta chains from one sample sequenced in a study of beta chain features in type 1 diabetes. Study-wide points: People with Type 1 diabetes carried modestly yet significantly shorter TCRB CDR3s in all four CD4+ subsets.

Their antigens remain unidentified. The study reverse transcribed the entire isolated RNA, so it sequenced expressed TCRB transcripts. The assay was immunoSEQ multiplex PCR, and TCRdb's table has in-frame clones only and misses some. Of 55,000 to 85,000 clones detected, around 49% appear once; the ten largest clones hold 0.65% to 0.85%. The source material was central memory CD4+ T cells from blood. Every receptor here comes from a man between 25 and 39 years old with type 1 diabetes.

This clone has just a few counts. This chain uses TRBV7-2 with TRBJ2-1, with TRBD2 matching over 9 bases. V was pared by 1 base and J by 5 bases, with 6 bases of the junction left unmatched. CDR3 length equals 16 residues. Germline-derived CDR1 and CDR2 are SGHTA and FQGNSA. CDR3 region: CASSLVALAGDNEQFF. In DNA, the CDR3 is TGTGCCAGCAGCTTAGTAGCGTTAGCGGGAGACAATGAGCAGTTCTTC.

This rearrangement joins TRBV19 to TRBJ2-3, with 9 nucleotides matching TRBD1. This CDR3 has 15 residues. Germline trimming cut 4 bases from V and 2 bases from J; bases unmatched to any gene: 4. Germline V gene data show CDR1 as LNHDA and CDR2 as SQIVND (reference sequence). Here the CDR3 reads CASSTGTGITDTQYF. CDR3 DNA sequence: TGTGCCAGTAGTACGGGGACAGGGATCACAGATACGCAGTATTTT.

The chain has TRBV5-4 and TRBJ2-5, with D possibly matching TRBD1 (5 bases). This CDR3 has 15 amino acids. Germline V gene lookup returns CDR1 SGHNT and CDR2 YYREEE (reference sequence). V lost 0 bases to trimming and J lost 5 bases, with 14 bases between them. CDR3 DNA: TGTGCCAGCAGCTTGGTGGGTCAGGGTGAGGAGACCCAGTACTTC. As protein: CASSLVGQGEETQYF. Variable domain in full (rest from reference TRBV5-4 and TRBJ2-5): ETGVTQSPTHLIKTRGQQVTLRCSSQSGHNTVSWYQQALGQGPQFIFQYYREEENGRGNFPPRFSGLQFPNYSSELNVNALELDDSALYLCASSLVGQGEETQYFGPGTRLLVL.

This clone has a handful of counts. V is TRBV7-2 and J is TRBJ2-5; D remains ambiguous. The germline gives CDR1 SGHTA, CDR2 FQGNSA. Between the trimmed V and J ends, which lost 10 bases and 2 bases, there was a span of 14 bases. This CDR3 region has 13 residues. This chain's CDR3 is CATARRTQETQYF. DNA of the CDR3: TGTGCCACCGCGCGGCGAACACAAGAGACCCAGTACTTC.

The chain employs TRBV2 and TRBJ2-7; TRBD1 agrees at 9 bases. The CDR3 length is 16 residues. Germline CDR1 is SNHLY and CDR2 is FYNNEI. With 7 bases clipped from V and 5 bases from J, the junction kept 15 bases outside the gene matches. CDR3 coding DNA: TGTGCCAGCAACCCTAACCCGGGACAGGGTCTGCACGAGCAGTACTTC. Its protein product is CASNPNPGQGLHEQYF.

V usage is TRBV5-1 and J usage is TRBJ2-6; 10 nucleotides align to TRBD2. Trimming at V came to 4 bases and at J to 0 bases, leaving 10 bases not matched to a gene. Germline V gives CDR1 SGHRS, CDR2 YFSETQ. The CDR3 spans 19 residues. The CDR3, as DNA: TGCGCCAGCAGCCCCAGGGGGAGCGGGGGGGACTCTGGGGCCAACGTCCTGACTTTC. This codes for CASSPRGSGGDSGANVLTF.

The chain has TRBV5-8 and TRBJ2-3, with TRBD2 identical over 11 bases. Trimming at V came to 1 base and at J to 5 bases, leaving 3 bases not matched to a gene. The CDR3 sequence is 15 residues long. Looked up from germline, CDR1 is SGHTS and CDR2 is YDEGEE. The CDR3 loop is CASSLKLAGVDTQYF. The CDR3 DNA follows: TGTGCCAGCAGCTTGAAACTAGCGGGAGTAGATACGCAGTATTTT. Filled out from reference TRBV5-8 and TRBJ2-3, the complete variable domain reads EAGVTQSPTHLIKTRGQQATLRCSPISGHTSVYWYQQALGLGLQFLLWYDEGEERNRGNFPPRFSGRQFPNYSSELNVNALELEDSALYLCASSLKLAGVDTQYFGPGTRLTVL.

DNA for the CDR3: TGTGCCAGCAGCCCAGGACAGGGGGCATCTACGCAGTATTTT. It translates to CASSPGQGASTQYF. The chain couples TRBV7-9 to TRBJ2-3; 11 bases match TRBD1. Germline-derived CDR1 and CDR2 are SEHNR and FQNEAQ (reference sequence). J was trimmed by 8 bases and V by 5 bases; bases with no gene match: 6. The CDR3 spans 14 residues.

The chain uses TRBV6-5 and TRBJ1-2; no firm D call. The CDR3 has 12 residues. Germline V gene sequence: CDR1 MNHEY, CDR2 SVGAGI. V was trimmed by 1 base and J by 4 bases, leaving 4 bases between them. CDR3 sequence reads: CASSYFGYGYTF. The CDR3 coding sequence is TGTGCCAGCAGTTACTTCGGCTATGGCTACACCTTC.

The chain employs TRBV7-9 and TRBJ2-3, with no clear D. The CDR3 has 14 amino acids. V was pared by 1 base and J by 4 bases, with 9 bases between. The germline gives CDR1 SEHNR, CDR2 FQNEAQ (reference sequence). CDR3 loop: CASSLGATPDTQYF. The CDR3 region has the DNA TGTGCCAGCAGCTTAGGGGCTACGCCAGATACGCAGTATTTT.

The V gene is TRBV11-1, the J gene TRBJ2-6; possible D gene TRBD1, 5 bases. Trimming cost V 3 bases and J 2 bases, with 8 bases left between them. Germline V gene sequence: CDR1 SGHAT, CDR2 FQDESV (reference sequence). The CDR3 loop spans 15 amino acids. CDR3 in DNA: TGTGCCAGCAGCTTGACAGAGACTGGGGCCAACGTCCTGACTTTC. It translates to CASSLTETGANVLTF. Complete variable domain (other parts from reference TRBV11-1 and TRBJ2-6): EAEVAQSPRYKITEKSQAVAFWCDPISGHATLYWYRQILGQGPELLVQFQDESVVDDSQLPKDRFSAERLKGVDSTLKIQPAELGDSAMYLCASSLTETGANVLTFGAGSRLTVL.

This chain joins TRBV7-2 and TRBJ1-1, with 9 positions matching TRBD1. Trimming cost V 3 bases and J 1 base; bases outside gene matches: 3. This CDR3 has 15 residues. Looked up from germline, CDR1 is SGHTA and CDR2 is FQGNSA. The CDR3 reads CASSFRDRANTEAFF. In nucleotides, the CDR3 is TGTGCCAGCAGCTTCCGGGACAGGGCGAACACTGAAGCTTTCTTT.

DNA of the CDR3: TGTGCCAGCAGTTACTCGCAGGGGCAAAAGAACACTGAAGCTTTCTTT. Translated, it gives CASSYSQGQKNTEAFF. This chain joins TRBV6-5 and TRBJ1-1; TRBD1 might be the D (6 bases). The CDR3 covers 16 residues. V was clipped by 0 bases and J by 1 base, with 12 bases between them. Germline CDR1 and CDR2: MNHEY and SVGAGI.

This clone was counted between two and nine times. The chain employs TRBV28 and TRBJ2-5; the match to TRBD1 covers 8 bases. Germline-derived CDR1 and CDR2 are MDHEN and SYDVKM. CDR3 length: 16 residues. V gave up 5 bases and J gave up 5 bases; unmatched junction bases: 13. CDR3 sequence reads: CASSDSDRGEGETQYF. CDR3 nucleotides: TGTGCCAGCAGTGATTCCGACAGGGGTGAGGGGGAGACCCAGTACTTC.

The chain carries TRBV5-1 and TRBJ1-1; 8 nucleotides agree with TRBD1. The V segment lost 0 bases and the J segment 1 base; nucleotides outside the gene matches: 2. The germline CDR1 and CDR2 sequences are SGHRS and YFSETQ. The CDR3 has 15 amino acids. CDR3 DNA: TGCGCCAGCAGCTTGGTGGGACAGGAGAACACTGAAGCTTTCTTT. It codes for CASSLVGQENTEAFF. Based on the CDR3 plus reference TRBV5-1 and TRBJ1-1, the full variable domain is KAGVTQTPRYLIKTRGQQVTLSCSPISGHRSVSWYQQTPGQGLQFLFEYFSETQRNKGNFPGRFSGRQFSNSRSEMNVSTLELGDSALYLCASSLVGQENTEAFFGQGTRLTVV.